The 3 T cell receptor beta chains given below trace back to one sample, sequenced in a study of spatial heterogeneity in lung cancer. The time point was: blood at routine non-recurrence follow-up after resection. No cells were sorted before sequencing. The whole RNA sequenced was extracted from tumor, nontumor lung or frozen PBMC. TCRdb re-analysed the 5' RACE reads in MiXCR, keeping a single row per CDR3 protein. Of under 150,000 distinct CDR3 sequences in the sample, 12% were seen once. Sequencing was performed on PBMCs, taken at follow-up. The receptors originated from a male donor with early-stage non-small cell lung cancer.

This clonotype has ten or more counts. CDR3 DNA: TGTGCCAGCAGTCCACGACAGGGTCGATATGGCTACACCTTC. Protein product: CASSPRQGRYGYTF. The V and J genes are TRBV12-3 or TRBV12-4 and TRBJ1-2; 7 nucleotides align to TRBD1. CDR3 length: 14 amino acids. Trimming cost V 5 bases and J 5 bases; bases outside gene matches: 8.

V usage is TRBV29-1 and J usage is TRBJ2-1, with D uncertain. CDR3 length: 15 amino acids. Germline lookup yields CDR1 SQVTM and CDR2 ANQGSEA. V was shortened by 3 bases and J by 0 bases, with 12 bases between the two germline ends. CDR3 DNA: TGCAGCGTTGATAACCCCAAAAACTCCTACAATGAGCAGTTCTTC. Protein: CSVDNPKNSYNEQFF.

This clonotype was seen only a few times. V and J are TRBV9 and TRBJ2-7, with 10 bases that match TRBD1. J lost 1 base, V lost 5 bases, and 15 bases had no gene match. The CDR3 sequence is 18 residues long. Germline V gene sequence: CDR1 SGDLS, CDR2 YYNGEE. The CDR3 DNA reads as TGTGCCAGCAGAGCTTGTCCCCCAAGGGACAGGGGTTCCTACGAGCAGTACTTC. Amino acids: CASRACPPRDRGSYEQYF.